What follows are 27 T cell receptor beta chains derived from one specimen sequenced in a study of regulatory T cells in long-lasting Graves disease. Documented time point: persistent/refractory GD, antithyroid drugs over 5 years with positive TRAb. The authors made the TCR library using RNA they extracted from PBMCs. Libraries of TCR beta came from iRepertoire HTBI primers plus Arm-PCR of CDR3 regions. TCRdb fed the multiplex PCR reads into MiXCR, producing one record per CDR3 protein. The sample has around 510,000 distinct CDR3 sequences, 20% to 25% seen once. The sequences come from peripheral blood mononuclear cells (PBMCs), collected when the disease was refractory, from a patient treated with antithyroid drugs. These receptors were collected from a female donor with Graves disease.

The CDR3 nucleotides are TGTGCCAGCAGTTACGACACGATGAACACCGGGGAGCTGTTTTTT. It is translated as CASSYDTMNTGELFF. The rearrangement joins TRBV6-5 to TRBJ2-2; D is uncertain. Germline CDR1 MNHEY, CDR2 SVGAGI. This CDR3 has 15 residues. Trimming stripped 2 bases from V and 1 base from J, with 8 bases between.

This clonotype was seen a handful of times. This chain joins TRBV9 and TRBJ1-3; no reliable D call. Per the germline V gene, CDR1 is SGDLS and CDR2 is YYNGEE. V lost 0 bases and J lost 1, with 8 bases in between. This CDR3 is built from 15 residues. The CDR3 loop is CASSVAAGSGNTIYF. CDR3 sequence (DNA): TGTGCCAGCAGCGTAGCTGCGGGGTCTGGAAACACCATATATTTT.

The CDR3 nucleotides are TGTGCCAGTAGCCGATCGGGGGGGTACGAGCAGTACTTC. This gives the protein CASSRSGGYEQYF. This chain joins TRBV19 and TRBJ2-7; 8 nucleotides agree with TRBD2. V shed 6 bases and J 4 bases; nucleotides not matched to a gene: 5. Germline V CDR1 and CDR2: LNHDA, SQIVND (reference sequence). CDR3 size: 13 residues.

This clonotype was found many times. This chain uses TRBV29-1 with TRBJ1-2; no definite D call. Germline lookup yields CDR1 SQVTM and CDR2 ANQGSEA. V was cut by 4 bases and J by 6 bases, with 12 bases left in between. The CDR3 runs to 12 residues. The CDR3 bases are TGCAGCGTTGGGACCCCCCGGGATGGCTACACCTTC. Its translation is CSVGTPRDGYTF.

This clonotype was observed at least ten times. The chain joins TRBV28 to TRBJ1-2; the D gene is possibly TRBD1 (5 bases). CDR1 MDHEN and CDR2 SYDVKM come from the germline V gene. This CDR3 is 13 amino acids long. V was clipped by 3 bases and J by 7 bases, with 12 bases between them. The CDR3 here is CASSLGGRAGYTF. The CDR3 coding sequence is TGTGCCAGCAGTTTGGGGGGTCGTGCTGGCTACACCTTC.

This clonotype showed up many times. The chain has TRBV11-1 and TRBJ1-5; 9 bases line up with TRBD1. The CDR3 has 16 amino acids. Losses at the gene ends were 2 bases for V and 2 bases for J; bases not matched to a gene: 4. Germline CDR1 and CDR2: SGHAT and FQDESV (reference sequence). The CDR3 loop is CASSLWGQGGNQPQHF. The CDR3 nucleotides are TGTGCCAGCAGCTTATGGGGACAGGGCGGCAATCAGCCCCAGCATTTT.

This chain connects TRBV12-3 or TRBV12-4 to TRBJ2-7, with 10 bases aligning to TRBD2. The ends lost 7 bases at V and 5 bases at J; junction bases unmatched: 23. The CDR3 runs to 19 residues. In DNA, the CDR3 is TGTGCCAGCACCCTAGGGGGACTAAAGGCAGGGACTAGCGTAAACGAGCAGTACTTC. Its translation: CASTLGGLKAGTSVNEQYF.

This clonotype is medium-sized. V is TRBV28 and J is TRBJ2-6; D perhaps matches TRBD2 (5 bases). Germline V CDR1 and CDR2: MDHEN, SYDVKM. The V and J ends lost 5 bases and 0 bases respectively, with 14 bases between them. This CDR3 comprises 17 residues. CDR3 sequence: CASSARRRNSGANVLTF. In DNA, the CDR3 is TGTGCCAGCAGTGCAAGACGGAGGAACTCTGGGGCCAACGTCCTGACTTTC.

J is TRBJ1-5 and V is TRBV28; D is uncertain. The V and J ends lost 8 bases and 1 base respectively, with 15 bases between them. The germline V gene encodes CDR1 MDHEN and CDR2 SYDVKM. The CDR3 covers 15 residues. The CDR3 spells CASRWTGGSNQPQHF. CDR3 nucleotide sequence: TGTGCCAGCCGATGGACCGGAGGAAGCAATCAGCCCCAGCATTTT.

This clonotype appeared a few times. The chain couples TRBV18 to TRBJ1-1; 9 bases match TRBD1. With V trimmed by 3 bases and J by 2 bases, 7 bases remained unmatched. CDR1 and CDR2 from the germline V gene are KGHSH and LQKENI. The CDR3 is 16 amino acids. CDR3 DNA: TGTGCCAGCTCACCGCGGACAGGGGAAGGAAACACTGAAGCTTTCTTT. It encodes CASSPRTGEGNTEAFF.

This clonotype was detected ten times or more. V usage is TRBV6-1 and J usage is TRBJ1-1; TRBD1 matches at 7 bases. Germline V gene data show CDR1 as MNHNS and CDR2 as SASEGT. V lost 7 bases and J lost 9; bases outside the gene matches: 11. This CDR3 comprises 13 residues. CDR3: CASNPTGAIKAFF. The CDR3 coding sequence is TGTGCCAGCAATCCAACAGGGGCGATCAAAGCTTTCTTT.

In this sample, this clonotype turned up many times. V and J are TRBV6-5 and TRBJ2-7, with 7 bases matching TRBD2. This CDR3 region has 15 residues. Looked up from germline, CDR1 is MNHEY and CDR2 is SVGAGI. V lost 0 bases to trimming and J lost 6 bases; unmatched junction nucleotides: 8. In DNA form, the CDR3 reads TGTGCCAGCAGTTACTCGAAGGGGAGGGAGCTCGAGCAGTACTTC. This gives the protein CASSYSKGRELEQYF.

This clonotype has just a few counts. This sequence joins TRBV28 and TRBJ1-2; 9 bases line up with TRBD1. This CDR3 spans 15 amino acids. V was clipped by 6 bases and J by 8 bases; unmatched bases: 13. The germline V gene has CDR1 MDHEN and CDR2 SYDVKM. The CDR3 loop is CASSSPGTGYGGYTF. Here the CDR3 DNA reads TGTGCCAGCAGCAGTCCCGGGACAGGGTATGGCGGCTACACCTTC.

This clonotype has just a few counts. The V call is TRBV30, the J call TRBJ2-3, with D possibly being TRBD2 (7 bases). This CDR3 contains 16 residues. With 0 bases removed from V and 4 bases from J, the gap between germline ends came to 17 bases. Germline V gene lookup returns CDR1 GTSNPN and CDR2 SVGIG (reference sequence). CDR3 coding DNA: TGTGCCTGGAGTGTAGGGGGGGTGGTGGGTCCAGATACGCAGTATTTT. This gives the protein CAWSVGGVVGPDTQYF.

CDR3 residues: CASTLEFGDNEQFF. As DNA, the CDR3 is TGTGCCAGCACCTTGGAGTTCGGGGACAATGAGCAGTTCTTC. The chain has TRBV12-3 or TRBV12-4 and TRBJ2-1, with D possibly being TRBD2 (5 bases). V was pared by 7 bases and J by 5 bases, with 15 bases between. This CDR3 is 14 amino acids long.

This clonotype was seen many times. The V call is TRBV28, the J call TRBJ2-5; no definite D call. The CDR3 covers 15 residues. Germline CDR1 reads MDHEN; CDR2 reads SYDVKM. Trimming took 3 bases from V and 2 from J, leaving 13 bases between them. CDR3 in amino acids: CASSFSGTTQETQYF. The DNA for the CDR3 is TGTGCCAGCAGTTTCTCCGGCACTACACAAGAGACCCAGTACTTC.

This clonotype was observed a handful of times. A much larger clonotype is one base distant, so this may be a read error. This sequence joins TRBV6-9 and TRBJ2-2; 15 nucleotides line up with TRBD2. The CDR3 runs to 17 residues. Looked up from germline, CDR1 is MNHGY and CDR2 is SVAAGI. The CDR3 DNA sequence: TGTACCAGCAGTTACTTAGGACTAGCGGGAGGGAACGGGGAGCTGTTTTTT. Translated: CTSSYLGLAGGNGELFF.

A few counts support this clonotype. The chain has TRBV9 and TRBJ2-7; D may be TRBD1 (6 bases). The V end lost 4 bases, the J end lost 3 bases, and 14 bases lay between the germline ends. Germline V CDR1 and CDR2: SGDLS, YYNGEE. CDR3 length equals 14 residues. The CDR3 DNA sequence: TGTGCCAGCAGCCCAGGGGAAGTACTCTACGAGCAGTACTTC. Translating it yields CASSPGEVLYEQYF. The full variable domain, with the rest looked up from reference TRBV9 and TRBJ2-7, is DSGVTQTPKHLITATGQRVTLRCSPRSGDLSVYWYQQSLDQGLQFLIQYYNGEERAKGNILERFSAQQFPDLHSELNLSSLELGDSALYFCASSPGEVLYEQYFGPGTRLTVT.

This clonotype was recorded at least ten times. The chain employs TRBV6-2 or TRBV6-3 and TRBJ1-5; TRBD1 might be the D (5 bases). Germline loops: CDR1 MNHEY, CDR2 SVGEGT. V lost 2 bases, J lost 4 bases, and 12 bases lay in between. The length of the CDR3 is 15 residues. The CDR3 loop is CASSYLTDSNQPQHF. As DNA, the CDR3 is TGTGCCAGCAGTTACCTTACCGACAGTAATCAGCCCCAGCATTTT.

Note on this clonotype: With a much larger clone just one base away, this may be a read error. Because the CDR3 is missing its conserved closing phenylalanine or tryptophan, this is likely a read error. This chain links TRBV2 with TRBJ1-4; D is unresolved. The CDR3 runs 14 residues. Germline V gene lookup returns CDR1 SNHLY and CDR2 FYNNEI. Trimming stripped 1 base from V and 8 bases from J, with 11 bases between. CDR3 DNA sequence: TGTGCCAGCAGTGAAGGTCGGACTCGGGAAAAACTGTTTCTT. Translating it yields CASSEGRTREKLFL.

This clonotype was recorded a few times. This CDR3 is CASSFLMGGSLSHEQFF. The DNA of the CDR3 is TGTGCCAGCAGTTTCCTAATGGGCGGGAGTTTAAGTCATGAGCAGTTCTTC. The chain combines TRBV6-9 with TRBJ2-1; 7 nucleotides align to TRBD2. Germline V gives CDR1 MNHGY, CDR2 SVAAGI. The CDR3 is 17 amino acids. With 4 bases clipped from V and 8 bases from J, the junction kept 17 bases outside the gene matches.

This chain links TRBV6-1 with TRBJ2-3; 11 bases line up with TRBD2. Trimming cost V 5 bases and J 1 base; bases outside gene matches: 8. CDR1 is MNHNS, CDR2 SASEGT, per germline. The CDR3 length is 17 residues. The CDR3, as DNA: TGTGCCAGCAGTAGCATGACTAGCGGGACAGGCACAGATACGCAGTATTTT. This translates into CASSSMTSGTGTDTQYF.

There are many counts of this clonotype. The chain recombines TRBV29-1 with TRBJ2-5, with TRBD1 identical over 10 bases. This CDR3 comprises 15 residues. After removal of 7 bases from V and 5 bases from J, the junction contained 13 bases not matched to a gene. Germline V gene data show CDR1 as SQVTM and CDR2 as ANQGSEA. The CDR3 DNA sequence: TGCAGCGCGAAGCCAGGGACAGGGGTAACGGAGACCCAGTACTTC. It translates to CSAKPGTGVTETQYF.

Notes on this clonotype: A read error may be the cause here, since a much bigger clone is one base away. The DNA of the CDR3 is TGTGCCGGCAGCCAAGGCAGGGGAGGAGAAAAACTGTTTTTT. Protein: CAGSQGRGGEKLFF. This rearrangement joins TRBV3-1 to TRBJ1-4; TRBD1 might be the D (6 bases). The CDR3 loop spans 14 amino acids. Germline values: CDR1 LGHDT, CDR2 YNNKEL (reference sequence).

V usage is TRBV7-8 and J usage is TRBJ2-1, with 9 bases fitting TRBD1. The V gene's germline CDR1 is SGHVS and CDR2 FQNEAQ. The CDR3 contains 16 residues. With V trimmed by 2 bases and J by 8 bases, 10 bases remained unmatched. The CDR3 DNA follows: TGTGCCAGCAGCTTACTTTCGGGACAGGGTCGGCATGAGCAGTTCTTC. Protein: CASSLLSGQGRHEQFF.

This chain joins TRBV30 and TRBJ1-1; D not certain. V was cut by 5 bases and J by 6 bases, with 16 bases left in between. CDR1 GTSNPN and CDR2 SVGIG come from the germline V gene (reference sequence). The CDR3 covers 13 residues. The CDR3 region has the DNA TGTGCCTGGTGTCTTCCGGGATCGGCTGAAGCTTTCTTT. It codes for CAWCLPGSAEAFF.

This clonotype occurred many times. This chain links TRBV28 with TRBJ1-2, with 7 bases fitting TRBD1. The CDR3 has 16 residues. CDR1 is MDHEN and CDR2 is SYDVKM in the germline V gene. Unmatched junction bases numbered 8, after V lost 4 bases and J lost 0 bases. CDR3 loop: CASSSYRQGTNYGYTF. The CDR3 bases are TGTGCCAGCAGTTCATACCGACAGGGTACTAACTATGGCTACACCTTC.